Each of the 26 T cell receptor beta chains below was sequenced from the same sample in a study of T cell clonotyping in hematopoietic cell transplantation. The table came from immunoSEQ multiplex PCR; TCRdb's copy has only in-frame clones and leaves some out. Altogether 1,500 to 2,000 clones are present, roughly nine tenths being singletons, with the ten largest covering around 12%. The source was peripheral blood mononuclear cells, collected 30 days after allogeneic stem cell transplant. The receptors originated from a female patient aged 50-59 years who had an allogeneic stem cell transplant from a related donor, so the T cells may come from the graft donor. Some clones in this sample may be carry-over from other donors' samples.

J is TRBJ2-1 and V is TRBV7-2; no definite D call. V dropped 2 bases and J dropped 6 bases, with 8 bases sitting between them. Per the germline V gene, CDR1 is SGHTA and CDR2 is FQGNSA. The CDR3 loop spans 13 amino acids. This CDR3 is CASSLYSLNEQFF. In DNA, the CDR3 is TGTGCCAGCAGCTTATACAGTCTCAATGAGCAGTTCTTC.

The chain couples TRBV2 to TRBJ1-1; 8 nucleotides align to TRBD1. The CDR3 covers 14 residues. Looked up from germline, CDR1 is SNHLY and CDR2 is FYNNEI. V gave up 8 bases and J gave up 4 bases; unmatched junction bases: 9. CDR3 bases: TGTGCCAGCGGACGACAGGGGTCGGGCACTGAAGCTTTCTTT. Its translation: CASGRQGSGTEAFF.

The chain carries TRBV30 and TRBJ2-1; 9 positions agree with TRBD2. The V gene's germline CDR1 is GTSNPN and CDR2 SVGIG (reference sequence). There are 13 residues in the CDR3. V dropped 5 bases and J dropped 7; count of bases not matched to a gene: 6. Here the CDR3 reads CAWRLAVENEQFF. The DNA for the CDR3 is TGTGCCTGGCGACTAGCGGTGGAGAATGAGCAGTTCTTC.

The rearrangement links TRBV11-2 to TRBJ2-2, with D unclear. This CDR3 is built from 12 residues. V dropped 6 bases and J dropped 6 bases, with 8 bases sitting between them. Germline loops: CDR1 SGHAT, CDR2 FQNNGV. CDR3 nucleotides: TGTGCCAGCAGTTTGTCCCCCGGGGAGCTGTTTTTT. Translation: CASSLSPGELFF.

This chain's CDR3 is CASSSDNYEQYF. CDR3 nucleotides: TGCGCCAGCAGCTCGGACAACTACGAGCAGTACTTC. The V and J genes are TRBV5-1 and TRBJ2-7, with D possibly TRBD1 on 5 matching bases. Per the germline V gene, CDR1 is SGHRS and CDR2 is YFSETQ. V lost 3 bases to trimming and J lost 3 bases, with 7 bases between them. This CDR3 spans 12 amino acids. The entire variable domain, with the rest obtained from reference TRBV5-1 and TRBJ2-7, is as follows: KAGVTQTPRYLIKTRGQQVTLSCSPISGHRSVSWYQQTPGQGLQFLFEYFSETQRNKGNFPGRFSGRQFSNSRSEMNVSTLELGDSALYLCASSSDNYEQYFGPGTRLTVT.

This chain links TRBV6-5 with TRBJ2-7; 11 positions match TRBD2. The CDR3 sequence is 15 residues long. Per germline, CDR1 MNHEY and CDR2 SVGAGI. V trimming: 4 bases; J trimming: 3 bases; junction bases outside the gene matches: 5. The CDR3 region has the DNA TGTGCCAGCAGTTCCCCGGGACTAGCGGACTACGAGCAGTACTTC. It translates to CASSSPGLADYEQYF.

This clone was found once. The chain recombines TRBV28 with TRBJ1-1; 7 positions agree with TRBD1. The CDR3 is 14 residues long. Germline-derived CDR1 and CDR2 are MDHEN and SYDVKM. Trimming cost V 4 bases and J 0 bases; bases outside gene matches: 2. In DNA, the CDR3 is TGTGCCAGCAGTTCTACAGGGGTGAACACTGAAGCTTTCTTT. This encodes CASSSTGVNTEAFF.

The rearrangement links TRBV7-2 to TRBJ2-7; D ambiguous. This CDR3 has 15 residues. Trimming shortened V by 4 bases and J by 0 bases, and 13 bases separated the two germline ends. From germline, CDR1 is SGHTA and CDR2 FQGNSA. CDR3 DNA sequence: TGTGCCAGCAGCTCGTACCGACTGGCCTCCTACGAGCAGTACTTC. Translation: CASSSYRLASYEQYF.

The genes are TRBV27 and TRBJ1-2; 7 bases map to TRBD1. V lost 5 bases to trimming and J lost 10 bases; unmatched junction nucleotides: 7. Germline V gene sequence: CDR1 MNHEY, CDR2 SMNVEV (reference sequence). There are 12 residues in the CDR3. This CDR3 is CASSQRTGHYTF. The CDR3 DNA is TGTGCCAGCAGTCAAAGGACAGGACACTACACCTTC.

The chain is built from TRBV4-1 and TRBJ2-6; tentative D call: TRBD1 (6 bases). Trimming shortened V by 3 bases and J by 0 bases, and 12 bases separated the two germline ends. CDR1 is MGHRA and CDR2 is YSYEKL in the germline V gene. The CDR3 covers 17 residues. CDR3 amino acids: CASSQRQALSGANVLTF. In DNA, the CDR3 is TGCGCCAGCAGCCAGCGACAGGCGCTCTCTGGGGCCAACGTCCTGACTTTC.

This clone was seen only once. V is TRBV7-9 and J is TRBJ2-1, with D perhaps TRBD2 (5 bases). Per the germline V gene, CDR1 is SEHNR and CDR2 is FQNEAQ (reference sequence). CDR3 length: 14 residues. Trimming took 5 bases from V and 3 from J, leaving 11 bases between them. CDR3 sequence: CASSPSGRYNEQFF. For the CDR3, the DNA is TGTGCCAGCAGCCCCAGCGGCCGCTACAATGAGCAGTTCTTC.

The rearrangement uses TRBV19 and TRBJ2-6; D uncertain. CDR1 LNHDA and CDR2 SQIVND come from the germline V gene (reference sequence). V shed 0 bases and J shed 0 bases, with 9 bases lying between them. The CDR3 is made up of 17 amino acids. The CDR3 DNA is TGTGCCAGTAGTATAGATTACCAGAGCTCTGGGGCCAACGTCCTGACTTTC. This gives the protein CASSIDYQSSGANVLTF.

This rearrangement joins TRBV5-1 to TRBJ2-6; either TRBD1 or TRBD2 may fit D (5 bases each). The CDR3 totals 17 residues. V lost 3 bases and J 6 bases, leaving 19 bases between the germline ends. Per the germline V gene, CDR1 is SGHRS and CDR2 is YFSETQ. The CDR3 DNA is TGCGCCAGCAGCTCACTTCCGGGACCGCCCGTGGCCAACGTCCTGACTTTC. Its protein product is CASSSLPGPPVANVLTF.

This chain joins TRBV30 and TRBJ2-1, with 10 bases fitting TRBD2. The CDR3 runs to 15 residues. J lost 7 bases, V lost 1 base, and 7 bases had no gene match. The germline gives CDR1 GTSNPN, CDR2 SVGIG (reference sequence). CDR3 in amino acids: CAWSALGLASNEQFF. DNA of the CDR3: TGTGCCTGGAGTGCATTGGGACTAGCGAGTAATGAGCAGTTCTTC.

There are a few counts of this clone. The gene calls are TRBV6-5 and TRBJ1-1; 10 bases fit TRBD1. V trimming: 5 bases; J trimming: 10 bases; junction bases outside the gene matches: 7. CDR1 is MNHEY, CDR2 SVGAGI, per germline. The CDR3 is made up of 13 amino acids. CDR3 DNA sequence: TGTGCCAGCAGTGGACAGGGGGAAAGAGGAGCTTTCTTT. Protein sequence: CASSGQGERGAFF.

The V and J genes are TRBV11-2 and TRBJ2-7, with 9 positions matching TRBD1. Germline CDR1 and CDR2: SGHAT and FQNNGV. The CDR3 length is 15 residues. V shed 5 bases, J shed 0 bases, and the junction held 5 bases outside the gene matches. In nucleotides, the CDR3 is TGTGCCAGCAGCGAAGGACAGGGGACCTCCTACGAGCAGTACTTC. Translation: CASSEGQGTSYEQYF.

The V gene is TRBV28, the J gene TRBJ2-5, with D perhaps TRBD1 (5 bases). The CDR3 has 14 residues. CDR1 and CDR2 (germline): MDHEN, SYDVKM. V dropped 2 bases and J dropped 5 bases, with 12 bases sitting between them. In nucleotides, the CDR3 is TGTGCCAGCAGTTTACTGTCCGCAGGGGAGACCCAGTACTTC. Its translation: CASSLLSAGETQYF.

This chain joins TRBV28 and TRBJ1-5, with D perhaps TRBD1 (5 bases). The CDR3 contains 16 residues. CDR1 MDHEN and CDR2 SYDVKM come from the germline V gene. V lost 6 bases and J lost 4, with 19 bases in between. The CDR3 DNA is TGTGCCAGCAGCTCCATCTGGGACTCAAGGAATCAGCCCCAGCATTTT. The encoded protein is CASSSIWDSRNQPQHF.

Only one count was recorded for this clone. The chain couples TRBV14 to TRBJ1-2; a weak D match, TRBD1 (5 bases). The germline V gene has CDR1 SGHDN and CDR2 FVKESK. V lost 3 bases and J 8 bases, leaving 13 bases between the germline ends. This CDR3 has 13 residues. CDR3 sequence reads: CASSQGQGWGYTF. The DNA for the CDR3 is TGTGCCAGCAGCCAGGGTCAGGGATGGGGCTACACCTTC.

The V call is TRBV7-9, the J call TRBJ2-1; 10 nucleotides line up with TRBD1. The CDR3 is 16 residues long. V shed 2 bases, J shed 5 bases, and the junction held 6 bases outside the gene matches. The V gene's germline CDR1 is SEHNR and CDR2 FQNEAQ (reference sequence). CDR3 residues: CASSLHGTGVNNEQFF. CDR3 in DNA: TGTGCCAGCAGCTTACACGGGACAGGGGTCAACAATGAGCAGTTCTTC.

The chain employs TRBV2 and TRBJ1-2; D gene ambiguous. This CDR3 region has 13 residues. In germline, CDR1 is SNHLY, CDR2 FYNNEI. V was trimmed by 3 bases and J by 8 bases, leaving 13 bases between them. Written as DNA, the CDR3 is TGTGCCAGCAGTGAGGGTCATAAAGGAGGCTACACCTTC. Amino acids: CASSEGHKGGYTF.

V gene TRBV2 combines with J gene TRBJ1-1; 11 nucleotides match TRBD1. V was clipped by 6 bases and J by 5 bases; unmatched bases: 8. Germline lookup yields CDR1 SNHLY and CDR2 FYNNEI. The CDR3 extends over 15 amino acids. CDR3 amino acids: CASRLGQGAGTEAFF. The DNA of the CDR3 is TGTGCCAGCAGGCTTGGACAGGGGGCCGGAACTGAAGCTTTCTTT.

The rearrangement joins TRBV28 to TRBJ2-1; TRBD1 or TRBD2 may be the D gene (5 bases each). V was pared by 8 bases and J by 6 bases, with 17 bases between. The CDR3 consists of 14 residues. CDR1 and CDR2 (germline): MDHEN, SYDVKM. CDR3 sequence: CASSPEGRLNEQFF. The CDR3 DNA follows: TGTGCCAGCTCCCCCGAGGGACGGCTCAATGAGCAGTTCTTC.

The count of this clone is one. CDR3 DNA: TGTGCCTGGAGTGTACGGGGTTCCGGACAGGGTTTCAATCAGCCCCAGCATTTT. Translated: CAWSVRGSGQGFNQPQHF. V is TRBV30 and J is TRBJ1-5; 8 nucleotides match TRBD1. V gave up 0 bases and J gave up 3 bases; unmatched junction bases: 13. The CDR3 runs to 18 residues. The germline CDR1 and CDR2 sequences are GTSNPN and SVGIG (reference sequence).

The chain couples TRBV7-9 to TRBJ2-1; D uncertain. Looked up from germline, CDR1 is SEHNR and CDR2 is FQNEAQ (reference sequence). Trimming took off 0 bases at V and 8 bases at J, with 2 bases between the two ends. The CDR3 spans 11 residues. The CDR3 DNA reads as TGTGCCAGCAGCTTAGCGGATGAGCAGTTCTTC. Translated, it gives CASSLADEQFF.

The CDR3 nucleotides read TGTGCCAGCAGTCCCGGGACAGCTGAAGCTTTCTTT. Protein: CASSPGTAEAFF. This sequence joins TRBV25-1 and TRBJ1-1, with 7 positions matching TRBD1. The J segment lost 6 bases and the V segment lost 5 bases, leaving 3 bases of the junction unmatched. The CDR3 consists of 12 residues. Germline CDR1 MGHDK, CDR2 SYGVNS.